The 32 T cell receptor beta chains in this list originate from one sample, sequenced in a study of beta chain features in type 1 diabetes. The whole isolated RNA underwent reverse transcription, so sequencing captured expressed TCRB transcripts. Clones were read by immunoSEQ multiplex PCR, and TCRdb kept only the in-frame ones, dropping some. The sample lists hundreds of thousands of clones; around 15% were seen once. The study, taken as a whole, reports: Moderately but significantly shorter TCRB CDR3s were found in Type 1 diabetes patients in all four CD4+ subsets.

These receptors lack a known antigen. Material for sequencing was naive CD4+ T cells from blood. Receptors originate from a young man with type 1 diabetes.

V and J are TRBV6-4 and TRBJ2-3; weak D call: TRBD1 (6 bases). CDR1 MRHNA and CDR2 SNTAGT come from the germline V gene. This CDR3 has 16 amino acids. V was pared by 0 bases and J by 1 base, with 11 bases between. The CDR3 nucleotides read TGTGCCAGCAGTGACTCACCGGGACAAGGCACAGATACGCAGTATTTT. This sequence encodes CASSDSPGQGTDTQYF.

As regards this clone: Other DNA sequences in this specimen translate into the identical CDR3. This chain connects TRBV5-1 to TRBJ2-1; TRBD2 agrees at 10 bases. This CDR3 has 15 residues. CDR1 is SGHRS and CDR2 is YFSETQ in the germline V gene. Unmatched junction bases numbered 1, after V lost 2 bases and J lost 2 bases. In nucleotides, the CDR3 is TGCGCCAGCAGCTTTAGCGGGGGGACCTACAATGAGCAGTTCTTC. It specifies CASSFSGGTYNEQFF.

This clone has just one count. The CDR3 DNA sequence: TGTGCCAGCAGCCCCCTCGTCCAGCCATCCACAGATACGCAGTATTTT. Its translation is CASSPLVQPSTDTQYF. V and J are TRBV11-2 and TRBJ2-3; unclear D gene. Trimming stripped 5 bases from V and 2 bases from J, with 17 bases between. CDR1 is SGHAT and CDR2 is FQNNGV in the germline V gene. The CDR3 runs 16 residues.

The rearrangement uses TRBV6-6 and TRBJ1-2; 9 bases are a match to TRBD1. V trimming: 7 bases; J trimming: 8 bases; junction bases outside the gene matches: 14. The germline CDR1 and CDR2 sequences are MNHNY and SVGAGI (reference sequence). The CDR3 consists of 15 residues. DNA for the CDR3: TGTGCCAGCACCAAAGACAGGGGGGGTATATTCGGCTACACCTTC. As protein: CASTKDRGGIFGYTF.

J is TRBJ2-7 and V is TRBV30; possibly TRBD1 or TRBD2 for D (6 bases each). The V gene's germline CDR1 is GTSNPN and CDR2 SVGIG (reference sequence). The CDR3 consists of 14 residues. With 0 bases removed from V and 5 bases from J, the gap between germline ends came to 14 bases. The CDR3 DNA sequence: TGTGCCTGGAGTGTACGTAGGGGGGCAGACGAGCAGTACTTC. Its translation is CAWSVRRGADEQYF.

CDR3 loop: CSVVRGVGETQYF. The DNA of the CDR3 is TGCAGCGTTGTGCGGGGGGTGGGAGAGACCCAGTACTTC. V and J are TRBV29-1 and TRBJ2-5; 8 bases align to TRBD2. In germline, CDR1 is SQVTM, CDR2 ANQGSEA. The V and J ends lost 4 bases and 4 bases, in that order; junction bases with no gene match: 5. There are 13 residues in the CDR3.

This clone turned up a few times. The chain joins TRBV19 to TRBJ2-5; the match to TRBD2 covers 9 bases. The CDR3 is made up of 14 amino acids. The V and J ends lost 5 bases and 6 bases, in that order; junction bases with no gene match: 7. Germline values: CDR1 LNHDA, CDR2 SQIVND (reference sequence). The CDR3 sequence is CASSPAGGPQTQYF. The CDR3 DNA follows: TGTGCCAGTAGTCCGGCGGGGGGGCCGCAGACCCAGTACTTC.

The chain uses TRBV7-9 and TRBJ2-7; 7 nucleotides align to TRBD2. Trimming cost V 6 bases and J 3 bases; bases outside gene matches: 11. The germline V gene has CDR1 SEHNR and CDR2 FQNEAQ (reference sequence). The length of the CDR3 is 15 residues. CDR3 coding DNA: TGTGCCAGCAGTCCTCCAGGGAGGGGTATCTACGAGCAGTACTTC. This gives the protein CASSPPGRGIYEQYF.

This clone came up a few times. The chain has TRBV10-2 and TRBJ2-7; 8 nucleotides agree with TRBD1. CDR1 is WSHSY, CDR2 SAAADI, per germline. Germline trimming cut 7 bases from V and 3 bases from J; bases unmatched to any gene: 8. This CDR3 has 14 residues. CDR3 residues: CASTGTGLGYEQYF. In DNA, the CDR3 is TGCGCCAGCACCGGGACAGGCTTAGGCTACGAGCAGTACTTC.

This clone has only a few counts. The rearrangement joins TRBV30 to TRBJ2-2; D is tentatively TRBD1 or TRBD2 (5 bases each). In germline, CDR1 is GTSNPN, CDR2 SVGIG (reference sequence). Deletions cut 5 bases from V and 0 bases from J, with 10 bases between. The CDR3 consists of 14 residues. CDR3 residues: CAWRGGTNTGELFF. The CDR3 DNA reads as TGTGCCTGGCGGGGCGGCACGAACACCGGGGAGCTGTTTTTT.

This clone was seen only a few times. The chain carries TRBV28 and TRBJ1-3; D call uncertain. The length of the CDR3 is 13 residues. Germline-derived CDR1 and CDR2 are MDHEN and SYDVKM. Trimming cost V 4 bases and J 3 bases, with 7 bases left between them. The DNA of the CDR3 is TGTGCCAGCAGTTCCGACATTGGAAACACCATATATTTT. It is translated as CASSSDIGNTIYF.

This clone has just a few counts. The chain couples TRBV13 to TRBJ2-3; the match to TRBD2 covers 7 bases. V was clipped by 5 bases and J by 2 bases; unmatched bases: 10. The CDR3 spans 16 residues. In germline, CDR1 is PRHDT, CDR2 FYEKMQ (reference sequence). CDR3 coding DNA: TGTGCCAGCAGCCCAGCCGGGGGGACCTACACAGATACGCAGTATTTT. Protein: CASSPAGGTYTDTQYF.

This clone was seen only a few times. This chain uses TRBV25-1 with TRBJ2-5; D is unresolved. The germline gives CDR1 MGHDK, CDR2 SYGVNS. V lost 2 bases to trimming and J lost 7 bases, with 11 bases between them. This CDR3 is 13 amino acids long. CDR3 region: CASSEMVSRTQYF. The CDR3 coding sequence is TGTGCCAGCAGTGAAATGGTCTCTCGGACCCAGTACTTC.

This chain links TRBV12-5 with TRBJ2-7; 11 bases match TRBD1. CDR3 size: 16 residues. Germline V lookup: CDR1 LGHNT, CDR2 FRNRAP. J lost 2 bases, V lost 5 bases, and 8 bases had no gene match. The CDR3 nucleotides read TGTGCTAGTGGTCCGGTCCCGGGACAGGGGGCCTACGAGCAGTACTTC. Translation: CASGPVPGQGAYEQYF. Drawing the rest from reference TRBV12-5 and TRBJ2-7, the complete variable domain is DARVTQTPRHKVTEMGQEVTMRCQPILGHNTVFWYRQTMMQGLELLAYFRNRAPLDDSGMPKDRFSAEMPDATLATLKIQPSEPRDSAVYFCASGPVPGQGAYEQYFGPGTRLTVT.

Only a few counts were recorded for this clone. The V gene is TRBV19, the J gene TRBJ1-5, with a possible D match to TRBD1 (6 bases). Germline CDR1 is LNHDA and CDR2 is SQIVND (reference sequence). V lost 7 bases, J lost 0 bases, and 13 bases lay in between. The CDR3 loop spans 15 amino acids. In nucleotides, the CDR3 is TGTGCCAGTATAACGACAGGCAATAGCAATCAGCCCCAGCATTTT. Amino acid sequence: CASITTGNSNQPQHF.

This chain links TRBV6-6 with TRBJ2-2, with TRBD1 identical over 7 bases. This CDR3 comprises 15 residues. V lost 4 bases, J lost 4 bases, and 6 bases stayed unmatched. Germline CDR1 is MNHNY and CDR2 is SVGAGI (reference sequence). The CDR3 DNA reads TGTGCCAGCAGTTCCGGACAGGCGAGCACCGGGGAGCTGTTTTTT. Residues: CASSSGQASTGELFF.

The chain couples TRBV28 to TRBJ2-6; perhaps TRBD1 as D (5 bases). CDR3 length equals 16 residues. With 2 bases removed from V and 0 bases from J, the gap between germline ends came to 8 bases. The germline V gene encodes CDR1 MDHEN and CDR2 SYDVKM. The CDR3 coding sequence is TGTGCCAGCAGTTTAAGGCAGGGCTCTGGGGCCAACGTCCTGACTTTC. It codes for CASSLRQGSGANVLTF.

This clone was detected a few times. The chain combines TRBV7-9 with TRBJ2-7, with TRBD2 identical over 9 bases. The germline V gene encodes CDR1 SEHNR and CDR2 FQNEAQ (reference sequence). This CDR3 contains 13 residues. V shed 7 bases, J shed 3 bases, and the junction held 4 bases outside the gene matches. This chain's CDR3 is CASTAGGIYEQYF. The CDR3 DNA sequence: TGTGCCAGCACCGCGGGAGGGATCTACGAGCAGTACTTC.

The V and J genes are TRBV2 and TRBJ1-2; D is ambiguous. Germline lookup yields CDR1 SNHLY and CDR2 FYNNEI. V lost 1 base and J lost 8, with 17 bases in between. The CDR3 has 15 residues. CDR3 sequence (DNA): TGTGCCAGCAGTGAAGAGAGTTCGGCTCTGTGGGGCTACACCTTC. This sequence encodes CASSEESSALWGYTF.

The chain is built from TRBV14 and TRBJ1-1; the D is unclear. V was cut by 1 base and J by 1 base, with 10 bases left in between. Germline CDR1 and CDR2: SGHDN and FVKESK. The CDR3 has 15 residues. CDR3 nucleotides: TGTGCCAGCAGCCAAGGATCGGTCCCGAACACTGAAGCTTTCTTT. It yields the protein CASSQGSVPNTEAFF. The full variable domain, its missing parts supplied by reference TRBV14 and TRBJ1-1, is EAGVTQFPSHSVIEKGQTVTLRCDPISGHDNLYWYRRVMGKEIKFLLHFVKESKQDESGMPNNRFLAERTGGTYSTLKVQPAELEDSGVYFCASSQGSVPNTEAFFGQGTRLTVV.

Only a few counts were recorded for this clone. This chain links TRBV10-1 with TRBJ2-1; D is perhaps TRBD2 (5 bases). The V gene lost 4 bases and the J gene lost 9 bases, with 13 bases spanning the gap. The germline V gene has CDR1 WNHNN and CDR2 SYGVQD (reference sequence). This CDR3 spans 13 amino acids. DNA for the CDR3: TGCGCCAGCAGTGGACTATCCAATGGTGAGCAGTTCTTC. Protein product: CASSGLSNGEQFF.

This clone was recorded a few times. The chain carries TRBV7-2 and TRBJ2-5; D is perhaps TRBD2 (6 bases). CDR1 is SGHTA and CDR2 is FQGNSA in the germline V gene. Trimming stripped 3 bases from V and 0 bases from J, with 11 bases between. This CDR3 spans 15 amino acids. The CDR3 nucleotides are TGTGCCAGCAGCTTGGGACTTACGTACCAAGAGACCCAGTACTTC. Translated: CASSLGLTYQETQYF.

V usage is TRBV5-1 and J usage is TRBJ2-5; D is unresolved. This CDR3 is built from 13 residues. CDR1 and CDR2 (germline): SGHRS, YFSETQ. Trimming shortened V by 2 bases and J by 5 bases, and 10 bases separated the two germline ends. The CDR3 bases are TGCGCCAGCAGCTTAGCCTCGGAGGAGACCCAGTACTTC. Its translation: CASSLASEETQYF. Looking up the rest from reference TRBV5-1 and TRBJ2-5 gives the full variable domain: KAGVTQTPRYLIKTRGQQVTLSCSPISGHRSVSWYQQTPGQGLQFLFEYFSETQRNKGNFPGRFSGRQFSNSRSEMNVSTLELGDSALYLCASSLASEETQYFGPGTRLLVL.

The table lists this clone with a few counts. V and J are TRBV19 and TRBJ1-1; D is undetermined. The V end was cut by 3 bases, the J end by 2 bases, with 7 bases between. Germline V gene lookup returns CDR1 LNHDA and CDR2 SQIVND (reference sequence). This CDR3 is 13 amino acids long. The CDR3 loop is CASSIHGNTEAFF. In nucleotides, the CDR3 is TGTGCCAGTAGTATCCATGGCAACACTGAAGCTTTCTTT. Complete variable domain (other parts from reference TRBV19 and TRBJ1-1): DGGITQSPKYLFRKEGQNVTLSCEQNLNHDAMYWYRQDPGQGLRLIYYSQIVNDFQKGDIAEGYSVSREKKESFPLTVTSAQKNPTAFYLCASSIHGNTEAFFGQGTRLTVV.

This clone occurred once. The J gene is TRBJ1-6, the V gene TRBV30, with D perhaps TRBD1 (6 bases). CDR1 and CDR2 from the germline V gene are GTSNPN and SVGIG (reference sequence). CDR3 size: 14 residues. V gave up 4 bases and J gave up 9 bases, with 16 bases separating them. For the CDR3, the DNA is TGTGCCTGGAACGCACAGGGTACCGGTTCACCCCTCCACTTT. It is translated as CAWNAQGTGSPLHF.

This chain uses TRBV10-3 with TRBJ1-5, with no clear D. V shed 2 bases and J shed 5 bases, with 10 bases lying between them. CDR1 and CDR2 from the germline V gene are ENHRY and SYGVKD. This CDR3 region has 14 residues. CDR3 coding DNA: TGTGCCATCAGTGAGGTAGCCACCGATCAGCCCCAGCATTTT. It yields the protein CAISEVATDQPQHF.

This sequence joins TRBV7-9 and TRBJ2-2; TRBD1 agrees at 7 bases. This CDR3 region has 14 residues. Germline CDR1 reads SEHNR; CDR2 reads FQNEAQ (reference sequence). V shed 4 bases and J 9 bases; nucleotides not matched to a gene: 8. Here the CDR3 reads CASSSTGEHRELFF. CDR3 nucleotide sequence: TGTGCCAGCAGCTCCACAGGGGAACACCGGGAGCTGTTTTTT.

This clone was seen a few times. V gene TRBV30 combines with J gene TRBJ1-1, with D tentatively TRBD1 (6 bases). Germline V gene lookup returns CDR1 GTSNPN and CDR2 SVGIG (reference sequence). The V gene lost 1 base and the J gene lost 5 bases, with 11 bases spanning the gap. CDR3 length: 13 amino acids. This CDR3 reads CAWSGTALTEAFF. The CDR3 DNA follows: TGTGCCTGGAGTGGGACAGCCCTGACTGAAGCTTTCTTT.

The gene calls are TRBV6-1 and TRBJ2-7; D is ambiguous. Trimming left V 6 bases short and J 0 bases short, with 12 bases between. Germline CDR1 and CDR2: MNHNS and SASEGT. This CDR3 contains 14 residues. The CDR3 nucleotides are TGTGCCAGCAGCTTAAATGTCGTCTCCTACGAGCAGTACTTC. It specifies CASSLNVVSYEQYF.

J is TRBJ2-1 and V is TRBV29-1; 9 nucleotides align to TRBD1. CDR1 SQVTM and CDR2 ANQGSEA come from the germline V gene. The CDR3 covers 14 residues. V lost 2 bases and J lost 7; bases outside the gene matches: 6. CDR3 loop: CSVEKGGTGNEQFF. CDR3 DNA: TGCAGCGTTGAAAAAGGGGGGACAGGGAATGAGCAGTTCTTC.

V is TRBV25-1 and J is TRBJ2-3, with TRBD1 matching 7 bases. The CDR3 is 17 residues long. From germline, CDR1 is MGHDK and CDR2 SYGVNS. Trimming at V came to 7 bases and at J to 1 base, leaving 14 bases not matched to a gene. Here the CDR3 DNA reads TGTGCCAGCACCCCCCGGGGCCACACAGGGGGCACAGATACGCAGTATTTT. Translating gives CASTPRGHTGGTDTQYF.

In its sample, this clone was seen a few times. This chain joins TRBV7-9 and TRBJ1-6, with a weak D call TRBD1 (5 bases). Trimming shortened V by 4 bases and J by 9 bases, and 13 bases separated the two germline ends. The CDR3 extends over 14 amino acids. Germline V gives CDR1 SEHNR, CDR2 FQNEAQ (reference sequence). Here the CDR3 DNA reads TGTGCCAGCAGCTCCAGGGTGGAGAGTTCACCCCTCCACTTT. Residues: CASSSRVESSPLHF.